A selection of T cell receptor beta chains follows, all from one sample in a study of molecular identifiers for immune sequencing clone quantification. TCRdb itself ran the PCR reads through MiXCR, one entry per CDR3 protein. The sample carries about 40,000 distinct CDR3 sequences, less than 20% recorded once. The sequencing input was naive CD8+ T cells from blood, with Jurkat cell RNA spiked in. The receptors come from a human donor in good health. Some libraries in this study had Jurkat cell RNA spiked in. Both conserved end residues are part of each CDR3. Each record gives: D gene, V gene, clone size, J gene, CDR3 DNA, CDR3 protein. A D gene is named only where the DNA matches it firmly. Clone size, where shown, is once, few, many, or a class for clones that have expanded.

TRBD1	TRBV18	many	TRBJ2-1	TGTGCCAATTCTCAGGGGGATGAGCAGTTCTTC	CANSQGDEQFF
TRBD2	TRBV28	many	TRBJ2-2	TGTGCCACAATAGGGCGGGAGGGCCGGAAGTGGAAGGCCGGGGAGCTGTTTTTT	CATIGREGRKWKAGELFF
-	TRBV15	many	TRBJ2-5	TGTGCCACCAGCAGGTATACAGGGACTTTCGAGACCCAGTACTTC	CATSRYTGTFETQYF
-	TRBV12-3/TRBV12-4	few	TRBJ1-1	TGTGCCAGCAGCAATACAGGGACTGAAGCTTTCTTT	CASSNTGTEAFF
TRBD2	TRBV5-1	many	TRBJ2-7	TGCGCCAGCAGCTGGTTGACTAGCGGGAGAGGTGAGCAGTACTTC	CASSWLTSGRGEQYF
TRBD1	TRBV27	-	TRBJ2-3	TGTGCCAGCGGACAGGGCGGGACGCAGTATTTT	CASGQGGTQYF
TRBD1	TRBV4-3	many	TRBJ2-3	TGCGCCAGCAGCCAAGATCGCGGCAGGGGGTTGGTAGATACGCAGTATTTT	CASSQDRGRGLVDTQYF
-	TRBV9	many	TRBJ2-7	TGTGCCAGCAGCCCCTTTCGTCCGGGGAGCTACGAGCAGTACTTC	CASSPFRPGSYEQYF
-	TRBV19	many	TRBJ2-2	TGTGCCAGTAGTATTCCCGGGATCACCGGGGAGCTGTTTTTT	CASSIPGITGELFF
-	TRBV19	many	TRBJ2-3	TGTGCCAGTGCCGAAGAAGATACGCAGTATTTT	CASAEEDTQYF
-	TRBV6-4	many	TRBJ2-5	TGTGCCAGCAGAGCAACAGGGCATATCCAAGAGACCCAGTACTTC	CASRATGHIQETQYF
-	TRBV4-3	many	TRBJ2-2	TGCGCCAGCAGCCAAGAGGCTGTAGCGCTTCTAAGCGGTGGCGCGAACACCGGGGAGCTGTTTTTT	CASSQEAVALLSGGANTGELFF
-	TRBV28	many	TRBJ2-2	TGTGCCAGCAGTTTTCCCGGGGAGCTGTTTTTT	CASSFPGELFF
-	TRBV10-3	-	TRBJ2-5	TGTGCCATCAGCCCAGGGCGGGAGACCCAGTACTTC	CAISPGRETQYF
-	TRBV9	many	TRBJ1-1	TGTGCCAGCAGCCCAATCAGGTACATGAACACTGAAGCTTTCTTT	CASSPIRYMNTEAFF
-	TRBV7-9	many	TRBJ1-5	TGTGCCAGCAGCTCCAAAGGCAGTGGGGGATTTCAGCCCCAGCATTTT	CASSSKGSGGFQPQHF
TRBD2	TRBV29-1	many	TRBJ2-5	TGCAGCGTTGAGTACGTAGCGGGAGGCTCGGGAGAGACCCAGTACTTC	CSVEYVAGGSGETQYF
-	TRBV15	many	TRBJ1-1	TGTGCCACCAGCAGATGGGCCTCCTCCACTGAAGCTTTCTTT	CATSRWASSTEAFF
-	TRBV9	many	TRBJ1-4	TGTGCCAGCAGCGTAGGAAGTTATAATGAAAAACTGTTTTTT	CASSVGSYNEKLFF
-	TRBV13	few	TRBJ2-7	TGTGCCAGTAGCTCCTCGGGGGAGTACGGCTACGAGCAGTACTTC	CASSSSGEYGYEQYF
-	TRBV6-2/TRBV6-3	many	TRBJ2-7	TGTGCCAGCAGAGTACCGGGACCCCCCTCCTACGAGCAGTACTTC	CASRVPGPPSYEQYF
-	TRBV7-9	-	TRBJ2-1	TGTACCAGCAGCTTGGCCGGGGCTCTTGGCAATGAGCAGTTCTTC	CTSSLAGALGNEQFF
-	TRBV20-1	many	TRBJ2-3	TGCAGCCTTCAAGGAGATACGCAGTATTTT	CSLQGDTQYF
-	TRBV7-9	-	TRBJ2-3	TGTGCCAGCAGACCCGGGACCCGAGATACGCAGTATTTT	CASRPGTRDTQYF
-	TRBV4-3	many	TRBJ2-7	TGCGCCAGCAGCCAATCTGGGACTTCAACCTACGAGCAGTACTTC	CASSQSGTSTYEQYF
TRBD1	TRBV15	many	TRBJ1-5	TGTGCCACCAGCAGTGACAGGGGAACGAATCAGCCCCAGCATTTT	CATSSDRGTNQPQHF
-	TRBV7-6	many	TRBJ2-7	TGTGCCAGCAGCTTAGCGCAAGGGGGGGCCTACGAGCAGTACTTC	CASSLAQGGAYEQYF
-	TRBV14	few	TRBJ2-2	TGTGCCAGCTCCTTTCTGGCAGGGCTCGTCGGGGAGCTGTTTTTT	CASSFLAGLVGELFF
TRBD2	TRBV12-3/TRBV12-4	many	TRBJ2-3	TGTGCCAGCAGTACAAATTGGGGGGGGGCAGATACGCAGTATTTT	CASSTNWGGADTQYF
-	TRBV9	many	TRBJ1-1	TGTGCCAGCGGGGGATCGGGCACTGAAGCTTTCTTT	CASGGSGTEAFF
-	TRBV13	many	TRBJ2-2	TGTGCCAGCGTCAACTCCATGAGGGGCGGGGAGCTGTTTTTT	CASVNSMRGGELFF
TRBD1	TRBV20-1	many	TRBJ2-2	TGCAGTGCTAGAGACCAGGACAGGGGGCGCGGCGGGGAGCTGTTTTTT	CSARDQDRGRGGELFF
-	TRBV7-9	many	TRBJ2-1	TGTGCCAGCAGCTTAGTGTTAGCCGTCGATGAGCAGTTCTTC	CASSLVLAVDEQFF
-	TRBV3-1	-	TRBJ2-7	TGTGCCAGCAGCCGTAAATACCCCCGGGAGTCGAGGGTTGGAGAGCAGTACTTC	CASSRKYPRESRVGEQYF
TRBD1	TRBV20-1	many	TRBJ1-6	TGCAGTGCTCACCTATGGACAGGAGATTCACCCCTCCACTTT	CSAHLWTGDSPLHF
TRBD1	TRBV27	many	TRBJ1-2	TGTGCCAGCAGTCCACGGACAGGGCAGCGGACCTTC	CASSPRTGQRTF
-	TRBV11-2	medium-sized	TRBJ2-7	TGCGCCAGCAGCTTGGGGGATTACGAGCAGTACTTC	CASSLGDYEQYF
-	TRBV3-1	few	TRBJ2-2	TGTGCCAGCAGCCAAAAGACGAACAGTAGATGGACCGGGGAGCTGTTTTTT	CASSQKTNSRWTGELFF
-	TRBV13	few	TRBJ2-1	TGTGCCAGCAGCTTAGAGACAGGACCCTTCGGTGAGCAGTTCTTC	CASSLETGPFGEQFF
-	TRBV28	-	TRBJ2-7	TGTGCCAGCAGAGGAACCGGGACTTTAGAATACGAGCAGTACTTC	CASRGTGTLEYEQYF
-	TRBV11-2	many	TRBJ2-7	TGTGCCAGCAGCCAGCCGCTCTCCCGGGAGCAGTACTTC	CASSQPLSREQYF
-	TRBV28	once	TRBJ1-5	TGTGCCAGCAGTTTATGGGGACCGTATAGCAATCTGCCCCAGCATTTT	CASSLWGPYSNLPQHF
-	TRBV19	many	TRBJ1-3	TGTGCCAGTCAACAGGGAAACACCATATATTTT	CASQQGNTIYF
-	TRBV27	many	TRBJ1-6	TGTGCCAGCAGTTTACGGGACAACTCACCCCTCCACTTT	CASSLRDNSPLHF
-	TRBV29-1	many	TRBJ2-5	TGCAGCGTTGAAGTGACGGACTACCAAGAGACCCAGTACTTC	CSVEVTDYQETQYF
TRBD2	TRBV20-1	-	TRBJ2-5	TGCAGTGCGCTCGGGACTAGCGCCCTAGGGGCCCAGTACTTC	CSALGTSALGAQYF
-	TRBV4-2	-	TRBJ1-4	TGTGCCAGCAGCCAAGTTGCGGGGTCGAGTGAAAAACTGTTTTTT	CASSQVAGSSEKLFF
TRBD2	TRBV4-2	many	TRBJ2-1	TGTGCCAGCAGCCAAGAGAGTAGCGGGAGAGACAATGAGCAGTTCTTC	CASSQESSGRDNEQFF
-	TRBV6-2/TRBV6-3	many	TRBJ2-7	TGTGCCAGCAGCCGCTCCTACGAGCAGTACTTC	CASSRSYEQYF
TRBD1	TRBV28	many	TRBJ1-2	TGTGCCAGCAGTCCCGGGGACAGAGTAAACTATGGCTACACCTTC	CASSPGDRVNYGYTF
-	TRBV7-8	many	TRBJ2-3	TGTGCCAGCAAAGGGAACAGGGATGGCACAGATACGCAGTATTTT	CASKGNRDGTDTQYF
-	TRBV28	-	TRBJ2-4	TGTGCCAGCAGTTGGCAAGATCGGCGGATTCAGTACTTC	CASSWQDRRIQYF
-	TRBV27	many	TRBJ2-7	TGTGCCAGCAGACCCGAAGCTCTCAAAAGAGGCTCCTACGAGCAGTACTTC	CASRPEALKRGSYEQYF
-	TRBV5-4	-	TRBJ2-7	TGTGCCAGCAGCCCCACAGGGCCTTCCCCTCTCTACGAGCAGTACTTC	CASSPTGPSPLYEQYF
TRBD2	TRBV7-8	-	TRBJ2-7	TGTGCCAGCCGATCGACTAGCGGGAGTATCTTGTACGAGCAGTACTTC	CASRSTSGSILYEQYF
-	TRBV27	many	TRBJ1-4	TGTGCCAGCAGTATTGGGGCAACTAATGAAAAACTGTTTTTT	CASSIGATNEKLFF
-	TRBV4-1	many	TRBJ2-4	TGCGCCAGCAGCCAAGTCACAGGGTTAGCCAAAAACATTCAGTACTTC	CASSQVTGLAKNIQYF